The T cell receptor beta chain described here comes from a study of blood T cell repertoires in COVID-19. The CDR3 sequence is 12 residues long. The germline V and J ends were trimmed by 3 bases and 5 bases, with 7 bases remaining between them. The germline gives CDR1 SGHAT, CDR2 FQNNGV. Authors' processing steps: Quantification of nucleated cells was approximated via reference gene primer amplification. Assay used: immunoSEQ multiplex PCR; TCRdb lists only in-frame clones, some missing. The V and J calls and clone size were taken over from that table, and D and trimming were inferred from the DNA. The table shows 100,000 or so clones, with about four fifths occurring only once.

Sequencing was performed on peripheral blood. The J gene is TRBJ1-1, the V gene TRBV11-2; D is perhaps TRBD1 (5 bases). The clonotype comes from a man aged 45-65 years with active or convalescent COVID-19. Here the CDR3 DNA reads TGTGCCAGCAGCTTCGGGGGGACTGAAGCTTTCTTT. Amino acids: CASSFGGTEAFF.